What follows are 11 T cell receptor beta chains derived from one specimen sequenced in a study of shared clonotypes between healthy human individuals (dated by TCRdb to 2019 to 2021). Library creation used the immunoSEQ multiplex PCR assay. TCRdb re-hosts the immuneACCESS table, in-frame sequences only. Its copies lack some clones; in the studies checked, an unresolved V gene accounts for under half of them, and the cause for the rest is not known. The table for this sample lists about 2 million clones; approximately 94% of them were counted only once. About 1.1% of the sample is taken by the ten largest. CD8 naive samples consisted of CD45RO-negative cells that were positively selected for CCR7, yielding a CD45RA+CCR7+ population without TemRA cells. Material for sequencing was naive CD8+ T cells sorted from blood. The meaning of the sample's cell subset or site label: CD45RA+CCR7+. These receptors came from a man between 18 and 29 years old in good health.

The chain employs TRBV7-9 and TRBJ2-1, with 9 positions matching TRBD1. Trimming at V came to 3 bases and at J to 9 bases, leaving 9 bases not matched to a gene. This CDR3 has 15 amino acids. Per the germline V gene, CDR1 is SEHNR and CDR2 is FQNEAQ (reference sequence). Written as DNA, the CDR3 is TGTGCCAGCAGCTTGACCGGGACAGGGTGGGTTGAGCAGTTCTTC. Its protein product is CASSLTGTGWVEQFF.

The chain recombines TRBV2 with TRBJ2-7; maybe TRBD1 (6 bases). Germline CDR1 SNHLY, CDR2 FYNNEI. Trimming cost V 5 bases and J 3 bases, with 11 bases left between them. The CDR3 is made up of 13 amino acids. The CDR3 region has the DNA TGTGCCAGCAGTACAACAGGGAACTACGAGCAGTACTTC. Its translation is CASSTTGNYEQYF. The whole variable domain, remainder taken from reference TRBV2 and TRBJ2-7, is EPEVTQTPSHQVTQMGQEVILRCVPISNHLYFYWYRQILGQKVEFLVSFYNNEISEKSEIFDDQFSVERPDGSNFTLKIRSTKLEDSAMYFCASSTTGNYEQYFGPGTRLTVT.

The gene calls are TRBV5-6 and TRBJ1-2; D unresolved. CDR3 length: 15 amino acids. Germline values: CDR1 SGHDT, CDR2 YYEEEE. V lost 4 bases and J 8 bases, leaving 21 bases between the germline ends. DNA for the CDR3: TGTGCCAGCAGCGGGATAATGACCGTCCCCCAGGGCTACACCTTC. Amino acid sequence: CASSGIMTVPQGYTF.

The chain combines TRBV11-2 with TRBJ2-7, with 7 bases identical to TRBD1. The CDR3 has 15 amino acids. V shed 3 bases and J 0 bases; nucleotides not matched to a gene: 5. CDR1 is SGHAT and CDR2 is FQNNGV in the germline V gene. The chain's CDR3 is CASSFTDRVSYEQYF. The CDR3 DNA sequence: TGTGCCAGCAGCTTTACCGACAGGGTCTCCTACGAGCAGTACTTC.

This clone was detected a few times. In the same sample, other DNA sequences code for this CDR3. The chain employs TRBV9 and TRBJ2-7; perhaps D is TRBD1 or TRBD2 (6 bases each). Trimming stripped 0 bases from V and 0 bases from J, with 7 bases between. The CDR3 has 14 residues. From germline, CDR1 is SGDLS and CDR2 YYNGEE. The CDR3 nucleotides read TGTGCCAGCAGCGTAGAGGGGGGCTCCTACGAGCAGTACTTC. Encoded protein: CASSVEGGSYEQYF.

The chain recombines TRBV4-3 with TRBJ1-2; weak D call: TRBD1 (6 bases). The CDR3 spans 15 residues. V lost 4 bases, J lost 4 bases, and 16 bases lay in between. Per the germline V gene, CDR1 is LGHNA and CDR2 is YSLEER. CDR3 region: CASSPREGGLYGYTF. The CDR3 DNA sequence: TGCGCCAGCAGCCCCCGAGAAGGGGGGCTCTATGGCTACACCTTC.

The chain uses TRBV27 and TRBJ1-2, with no clear D. CDR1 and CDR2 from the germline V gene are MNHEY and SMNVEV (reference sequence). The CDR3 length is 14 residues. Trimming shortened V by 2 bases and J by 4 bases, and 11 bases separated the two germline ends. CDR3 bases: TGTGCCAGCAGTTTAGGGTCCGGGGTCTATGGCTACACCTTC. Translating gives CASSLGSGVYGYTF.

V gene TRBV27 combines with J gene TRBJ1-1, with 9 bases that match TRBD1. This CDR3 is built from 16 residues. Trimming took 5 bases from V and 6 from J; bases not matched to a gene: 13. Looked up from germline, CDR1 is MNHEY and CDR2 is SMNVEV (reference sequence). CDR3 region: CASSVVLTGGGSEAFF. In DNA form, the CDR3 reads TGTGCCAGCAGTGTTGTCCTCACAGGGGGCGGATCTGAAGCTTTCTTT.

A remark on this clone: The same CDR3 can be traced to other DNA sequences in this sample. The V call is TRBV6-5, the J call TRBJ2-3; 7 bases fit TRBD1. CDR3 length: 15 amino acids. CDR1 is MNHEY, CDR2 SVGAGI, per germline. Unmatched junction bases numbered 2, after V lost 2 bases and J lost 0 bases. In nucleotides, the CDR3 is TGTGCCAGCAGTTACGAGGGGGCGAGCACAGATACGCAGTATTTT. Translating gives CASSYEGASTDTQYF.

Comment on this clone: Because the CDR3 is missing its conserved closing phenylalanine or tryptophan, this is likely a read error. V usage is TRBV2 and J usage is TRBJ1-2; D call uncertain. In germline, CDR1 is SNHLY, CDR2 FYNNEI. The V end lost 3 bases, the J end lost 4 bases, and 15 bases lay between the germline ends. This CDR3 region has 15 residues. The CDR3 DNA reads TGTGCCAGCAGTGAGTGGCGTCAAGAGGGCTATGGCTACACCTTA. Translating gives CASSEWRQEGYGYTL.

V and J are TRBV7-9 and TRBJ1-5, with 8 positions matching TRBD1. The CDR3 contains 18 residues. Germline-derived CDR1 and CDR2 are SEHNR and FQNEAQ (reference sequence). V lost 3 bases to trimming and J lost 1 base; unmatched junction nucleotides: 11. This chain's CDR3 is CASSLDPFDRGSNQPQHF. The CDR3 DNA is TGTGCCAGCAGCTTGGATCCATTCGACAGGGGCAGCAATCAGCCCCAGCATTTT.